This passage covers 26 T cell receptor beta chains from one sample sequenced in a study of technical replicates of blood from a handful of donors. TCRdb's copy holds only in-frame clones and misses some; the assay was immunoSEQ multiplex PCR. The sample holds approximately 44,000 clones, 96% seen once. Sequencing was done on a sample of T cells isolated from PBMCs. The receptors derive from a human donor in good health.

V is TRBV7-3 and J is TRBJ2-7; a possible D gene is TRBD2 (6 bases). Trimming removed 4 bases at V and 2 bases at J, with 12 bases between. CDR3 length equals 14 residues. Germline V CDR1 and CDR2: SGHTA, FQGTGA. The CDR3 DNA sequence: TGTGCCAGCAGCTGTAGCGGTCGCGCCTACGAGCAGTACTTC. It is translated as CASSCSGRAYEQYF.

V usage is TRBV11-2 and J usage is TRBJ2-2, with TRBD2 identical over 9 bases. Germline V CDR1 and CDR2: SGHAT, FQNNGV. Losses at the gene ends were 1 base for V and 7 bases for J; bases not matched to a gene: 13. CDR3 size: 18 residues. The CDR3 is CASSLGRAGGKASGELFF. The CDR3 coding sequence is TGTGCCAGCAGCTTAGGTCGCGCGGGAGGGAAGGCCAGCGGGGAGCTGTTTTTT.

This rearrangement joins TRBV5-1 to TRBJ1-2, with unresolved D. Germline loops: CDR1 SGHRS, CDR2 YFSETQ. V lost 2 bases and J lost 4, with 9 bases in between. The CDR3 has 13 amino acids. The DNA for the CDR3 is TGCGCCAGCAGCTTAGAGGGCCGCTATGGCTACACCTTC. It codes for CASSLEGRYGYTF.

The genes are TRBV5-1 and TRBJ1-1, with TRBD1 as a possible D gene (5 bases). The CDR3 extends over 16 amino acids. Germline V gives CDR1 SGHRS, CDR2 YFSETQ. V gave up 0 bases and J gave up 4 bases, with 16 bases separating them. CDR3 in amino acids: CASSLGGDPLFTEAFF. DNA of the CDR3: TGCGCCAGCAGCTTGGGGGGCGATCCCCTGTTCACTGAAGCTTTCTTT.

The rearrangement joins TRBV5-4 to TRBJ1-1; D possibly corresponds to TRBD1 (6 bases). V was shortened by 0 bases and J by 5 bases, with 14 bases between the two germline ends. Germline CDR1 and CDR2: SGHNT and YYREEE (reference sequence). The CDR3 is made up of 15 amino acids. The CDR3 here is CASSLDAGAGTEAFF. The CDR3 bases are TGTGCCAGCAGCTTGGATGCAGGGGCAGGAACTGAAGCTTTCTTT.

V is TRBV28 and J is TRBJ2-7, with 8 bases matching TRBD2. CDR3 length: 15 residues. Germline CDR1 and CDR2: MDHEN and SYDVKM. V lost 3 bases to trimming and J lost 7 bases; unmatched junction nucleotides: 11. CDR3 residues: CASSFPGGVRSEQYF. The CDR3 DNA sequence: TGTGCCAGCAGTTTCCCCGGGGGGGTCCGATCGGAGCAGTACTTC.

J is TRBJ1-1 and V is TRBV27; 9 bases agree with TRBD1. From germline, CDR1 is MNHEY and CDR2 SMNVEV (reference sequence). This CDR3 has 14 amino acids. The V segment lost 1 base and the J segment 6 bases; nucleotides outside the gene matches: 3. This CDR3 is CASSLWRTGAEAFF. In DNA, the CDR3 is TGTGCCAGCAGTTTATGGCGGACAGGGGCTGAAGCTTTCTTT.

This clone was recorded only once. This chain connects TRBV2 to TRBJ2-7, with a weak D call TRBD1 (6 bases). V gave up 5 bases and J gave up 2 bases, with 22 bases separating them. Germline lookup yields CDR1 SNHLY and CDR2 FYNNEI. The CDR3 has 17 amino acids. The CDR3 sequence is CASSLYPVGAGPYEQYF. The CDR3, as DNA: TGTGCCAGCAGTCTATATCCGGTGGGGGCGGGTCCCTACGAGCAGTACTTC.

The CDR3: CASSLVAGANTGELFF. DNA for the CDR3: TGTGCCAGCAGCTTAGTAGCGGGAGCGAACACCGGGGAGCTGTTTTTT. This chain joins TRBV11-3 and TRBJ2-2; TRBD2 aligns across 9 bases. The CDR3 consists of 16 residues. Per germline, CDR1 SGHNT and CDR2 YENEEA. V shed 1 base and J 0 bases; nucleotides not matched to a gene: 0.

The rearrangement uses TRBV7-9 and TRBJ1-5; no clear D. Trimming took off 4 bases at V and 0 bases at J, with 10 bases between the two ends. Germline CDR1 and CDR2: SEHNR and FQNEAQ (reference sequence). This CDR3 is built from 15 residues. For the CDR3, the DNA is TGTGCCAGCAGCTCCACGGGTTATAGCAATCAGCCCCAGCATTTT. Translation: CASSSTGYSNQPQHF.

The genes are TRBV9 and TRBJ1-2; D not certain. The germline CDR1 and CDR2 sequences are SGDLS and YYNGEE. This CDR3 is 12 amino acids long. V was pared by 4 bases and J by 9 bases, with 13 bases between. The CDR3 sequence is CASSPAGVSYTF. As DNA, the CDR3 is TGTGCCAGCAGCCCCGCCGGGGTGAGCTACACCTTC.

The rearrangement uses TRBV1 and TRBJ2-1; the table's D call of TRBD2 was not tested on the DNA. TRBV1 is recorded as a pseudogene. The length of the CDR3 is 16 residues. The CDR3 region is CTSSHRQGRPYNEQFF. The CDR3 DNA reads TGCACCAGCAGCCACCGCCAAGGGAGACCCTACAATGAGCAGTTCTTC.

CDR3 in amino acids: CASSTVANTGELFF. Written as DNA, the CDR3 is TGCGCCAGCAGCACGGTCGCGAACACCGGGGAGCTGTTTTTT. V usage is TRBV4-3 and J usage is TRBJ2-2; D gene unclear. The CDR3 runs 14 residues. The V end lost 5 bases, the J end lost 0 bases, and 7 bases lay between the germline ends. Per germline, CDR1 LGHNA and CDR2 YSLEER.

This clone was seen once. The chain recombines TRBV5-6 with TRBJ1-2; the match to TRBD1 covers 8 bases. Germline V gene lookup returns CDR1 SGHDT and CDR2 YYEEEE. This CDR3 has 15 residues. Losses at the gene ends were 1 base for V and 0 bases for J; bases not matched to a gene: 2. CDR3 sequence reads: CASSLQGQANYGYTF. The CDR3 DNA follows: TGTGCCAGCAGCTTGCAGGGACAGGCTAACTATGGCTACACCTTC.

The CDR3 sequence is CASSLSKGAGTDTQYF. The DNA of the CDR3 is TGTGCCAGCAGTTTATCGAAGGGGGCCGGCACAGATACGCAGTATTTT. V and J are TRBV27 and TRBJ2-3; 7 positions agree with TRBD1. There are 16 residues in the CDR3. The junction had 4 bases not matched to a gene; V was cut back by 0 bases and J by 1 base. CDR1 and CDR2 (germline): MNHEY, SMNVEV (reference sequence).

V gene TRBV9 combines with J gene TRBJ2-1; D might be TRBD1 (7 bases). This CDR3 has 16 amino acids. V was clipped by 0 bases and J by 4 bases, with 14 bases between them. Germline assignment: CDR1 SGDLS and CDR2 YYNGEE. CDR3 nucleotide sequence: TGTGCCAGCAGCGTAGAAGCGGAGGGGGCATACAATGAGCAGTTCTTC. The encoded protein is CASSVEAEGAYNEQFF.

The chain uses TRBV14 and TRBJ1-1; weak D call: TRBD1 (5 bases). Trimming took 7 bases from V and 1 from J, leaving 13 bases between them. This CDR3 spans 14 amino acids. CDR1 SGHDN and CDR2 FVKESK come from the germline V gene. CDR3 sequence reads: CASKPSRENTEAFF. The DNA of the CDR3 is TGTGCCAGCAAACCGAGCAGGGAGAACACTGAAGCTTTCTTT.

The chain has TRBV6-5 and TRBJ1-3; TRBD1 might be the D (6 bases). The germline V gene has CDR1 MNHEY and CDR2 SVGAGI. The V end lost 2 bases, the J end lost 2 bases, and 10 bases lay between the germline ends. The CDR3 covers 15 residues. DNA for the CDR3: TGTGCCAGCAGTTACGGGGGGGCCGCTGGAAACACCATATATTTT. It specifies CASSYGGAAGNTIYF.

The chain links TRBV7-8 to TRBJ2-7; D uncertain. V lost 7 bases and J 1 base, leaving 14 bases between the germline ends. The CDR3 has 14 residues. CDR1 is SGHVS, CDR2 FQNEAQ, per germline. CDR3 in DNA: TGTGCCAGCATGACGGGTCGATTATCCTACGAGCAGTACTTC. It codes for CASMTGRLSYEQYF.

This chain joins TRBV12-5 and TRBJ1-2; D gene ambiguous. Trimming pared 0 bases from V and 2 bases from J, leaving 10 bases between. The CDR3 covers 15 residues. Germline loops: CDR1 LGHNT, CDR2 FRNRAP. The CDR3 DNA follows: TGTGCTAGTGGTTTGGTACGTAACACCAACTATGGCTACACCTTC. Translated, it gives CASGLVRNTNYGYTF.

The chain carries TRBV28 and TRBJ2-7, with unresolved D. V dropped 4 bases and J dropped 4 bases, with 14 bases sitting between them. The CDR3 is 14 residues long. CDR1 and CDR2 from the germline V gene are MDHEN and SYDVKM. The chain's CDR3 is CASSSSLIKYEQYF. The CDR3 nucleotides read TGTGCCAGCAGTTCCTCTCTAATTAAATACGAGCAGTACTTC. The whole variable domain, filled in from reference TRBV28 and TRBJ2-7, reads DVKVTQSSRYLVKRTGEKVFLECVQDMDHENMFWYRQDPGLGLRLIYFSYDVKMKEKGDIPEGYSVSREKKERFSLILESASTNQTSMYLCASSSSLIKYEQYFGPGTRLTVT.

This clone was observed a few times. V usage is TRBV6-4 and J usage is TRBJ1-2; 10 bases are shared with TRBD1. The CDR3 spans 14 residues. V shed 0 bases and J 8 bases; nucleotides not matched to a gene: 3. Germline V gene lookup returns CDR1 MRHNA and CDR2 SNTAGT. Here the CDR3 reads CASSDSDRGQGYTF. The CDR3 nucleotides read TGTGCCAGCAGTGACTCTGACAGGGGGCAGGGCTACACCTTC.

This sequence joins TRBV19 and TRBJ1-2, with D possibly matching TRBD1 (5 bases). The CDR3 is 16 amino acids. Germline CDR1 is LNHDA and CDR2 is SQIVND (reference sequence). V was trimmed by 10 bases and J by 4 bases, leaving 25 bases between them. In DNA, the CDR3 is TGTGCCACCTCGATCGACAGAGCAGGAGTTATCTATGGCTACACCTTC. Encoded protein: CATSIDRAGVIYGYTF.

The CDR3 coding sequence is TGTGCCAGCAGCTTACTAGCGCGCACAGATACGCAGTATTTT. This translates into CASSLLARTDTQYF. The chain carries TRBV7-9 and TRBJ2-3, with D maybe TRBD2 (6 bases). The CDR3 has 14 residues. The V gene lost 2 bases and the J gene lost 1 base, with 7 bases spanning the gap. Germline CDR1 SEHNR, CDR2 FQNEAQ (reference sequence).

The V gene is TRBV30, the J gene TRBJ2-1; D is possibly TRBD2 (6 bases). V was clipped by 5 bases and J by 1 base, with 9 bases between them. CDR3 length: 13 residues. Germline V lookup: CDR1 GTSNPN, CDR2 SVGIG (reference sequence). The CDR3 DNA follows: TGTGCCTGGGGAGGGTCTTCCTACAATGAGCAGTTCTTC. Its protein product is CAWGGSSYNEQFF.

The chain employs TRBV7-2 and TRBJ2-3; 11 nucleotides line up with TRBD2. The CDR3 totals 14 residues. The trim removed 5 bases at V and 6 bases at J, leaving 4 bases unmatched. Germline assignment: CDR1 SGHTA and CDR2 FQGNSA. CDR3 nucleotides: TGTGCCAGCAGCAGACTAGCGGGAACGGATACGCAGTATTTT. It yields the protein CASSRLAGTDTQYF.